The TCR beta chain described here comes from a study of control samples from healthy donors and cancer patients. This table comes from immunoSEQ multiplex PCR, and its TCRdb copy is limited to in-frame clones, with some not included. The data show some 120,000 clones, around 92% seen once. In germline, CDR1 is SEHNR, CDR2 FQNEAQ (reference sequence). V gave up 4 bases and J gave up 1 base, with 8 bases separating them. CDR3 length equals 15 residues. The J gene is TRBJ1-6, the V gene TRBV7-9, with D unclear. The clonotype originates from a man aged 80 or over with head and neck cancer. Sequencing was carried out using PBMCs. CDR3 nucleotide sequence: TGTGCCAGCAGCTCACTGGCGTCCTATAATTCACCCCTCCACTTT. This codes for CASSSLASYNSPLHF.